The 8 T cell receptor beta chains below all came from one sample that was sequenced in a study of blood T cell repertoires in COVID-19. Profiling relied on immunoSEQ multiplex PCR, and the TCRdb table lists in-frame clones only, not all of them. The sample holds 75,000 to 85,000 clones, less than 90% seen once. Sequencing was carried out using peripheral blood. Source of these receptors: a human donor in a cohort sampled during active COVID-19.

V is TRBV11-2 and J is TRBJ2-1, with D possibly matching TRBD2 (5 bases). Trimming removed 1 base at V and 7 bases at J, with 11 bases between. The length of the CDR3 is 14 residues. Germline V CDR1 and CDR2: SGHAT, FQNNGV. CDR3 bases: TGTGCCAGCAGCTTAGTTGCGGGCCTTAATGAGCAGTTCTTC. This encodes CASSLVAGLNEQFF.

The genes are TRBV27 and TRBJ2-5; TRBD2 aligns across 14 bases. There are 15 residues in the CDR3. With V trimmed by 5 bases and J by 9 bases, 8 bases remained unmatched. CDR1 MNHEY and CDR2 SMNVEV come from the germline V gene (reference sequence). CDR3 in DNA: TGTGCCAGCAGTGGCGATATGGGACTAGCGGGGGCCCAGTACTTC. Protein sequence: CASSGDMGLAGAQYF.

CDR3: CASSEWGTGGDEQFF. In DNA, the CDR3 is TGTGCCAGCAGTGAATGGGGGACAGGGGGAGATGAGCAGTTCTTC. V and J are TRBV2 and TRBJ2-1; 11 nucleotides align to TRBD1. The CDR3 is 15 residues long. CDR1 is SNHLY and CDR2 is FYNNEI in the germline V gene. V gave up 2 bases and J gave up 8 bases; unmatched junction bases: 5.

This chain links TRBV6-5 with TRBJ2-5, with 8 bases matching TRBD2. The V and J ends lost 4 bases and 5 bases, in that order; junction bases with no gene match: 12. CDR3 size: 16 residues. Germline CDR1 is MNHEY and CDR2 is SVGAGI. CDR3 residues: CASSFITGTREETQYF. DNA of the CDR3: TGTGCCAGCAGTTTCATTACCGGGACTAGGGAGGAGACCCAGTACTTC.

The gene calls are TRBV4-1 and TRBJ2-7, with no clear D. The CDR3 extends over 14 amino acids. The germline V gene encodes CDR1 MGHRA and CDR2 YSYEKL. Trimming cost V 1 base and J 5 bases, with 12 bases left between them. The CDR3 DNA sequence: TGCGCCAGCAGCCAAGCGTCGTTATCTGACGAGCAGTACTTC. It is translated as CASSQASLSDEQYF.

This clone has just a few counts. The chain carries TRBV3-1 (or the pseudogene TRBV3-2) and TRBJ2-5; no clear D gene. Germline-derived CDR1 and CDR2 are LGHDT and YNNKEL (reference sequence). The V and J ends lost 4 bases and 2 bases respectively, with 11 bases between them. The CDR3 is 14 residues long. As DNA, the CDR3 is TGTGCCAGCAGCCCCACCGCCAGGCAAGAGACCCAGTACTTC. This translates into CASSPTARQETQYF.

The V gene is TRBV28, the J gene TRBJ2-1; 9 nucleotides align to TRBD1. V trimming: 6 bases; J trimming: 0 bases; junction bases outside the gene matches: 6. Germline V lookup: CDR1 MDHEN, CDR2 SYDVKM. The CDR3 has 16 residues. The CDR3 loop reads CASSQPGQGSYNEQFF. CDR3 nucleotide sequence: TGTGCCAGCAGCCAACCGGGACAGGGCTCCTACAATGAGCAGTTCTTC. The full variable domain, in which reference TRBV28 and TRBJ2-1 provide the parts outside the CDR3, is DVKVTQSSRYLVKRTGEKVFLECVQDMDHENMFWYRQDPGLGLRLIYFSYDVKMKEKGDIPEGYSVSREKKERFSLILESASTNQTSMYLCASSQPGQGSYNEQFFGPGTRLTVL.

The CDR3 region is CASSKNAAEKYF. DNA for the CDR3: TGTGCCAGCAGCAAAAACGCAGCGGAGAAGTACTTC. This chain links TRBV12-3 or TRBV12-4 with TRBJ2-7, with D perhaps TRBD2 (5 bases). Deletions cut 6 bases from V and 11 bases from J, with 17 bases between. This CDR3 contains 12 residues.